The 29 T cell receptor beta chains given below trace back to one sample, sequenced in a study of cytomegalovirus exposure and HLA in healthy donors. The data were produced by immunoSEQ multiplex PCR, yet TCRdb's version contains in-frame clones alone and is incomplete. This table has 150,000 to 200,000 clones, about 89% appearing once. Sequenced sample: PBMCs. The receptors were sampled from a man aged 25 to 40 in good health and CMV-seropositive.

The rearrangement joins TRBV4-3 to TRBJ2-7, with TRBD2 matching 10 bases. The trim removed 1 base at V and 5 bases at J, leaving 5 bases unmatched. This CDR3 has 15 residues. Germline CDR1 is LGHNA and CDR2 is YSLEER. The CDR3 nucleotides read TGCGCCAGCAGCCAAGGACTAGCGGGCCAGGACGAGCAGTACTTC. The encoded protein is CASSQGLAGQDEQYF.

In the case of this clone: Additional DNA sequences in this sample encode the identical CDR3. This chain uses TRBV28 with TRBJ2-7; 8 bases map to TRBD2. The germline gives CDR1 MDHEN, CDR2 SYDVKM. J was trimmed by 3 bases and V by 7 bases; bases with no gene match: 8. The length of the CDR3 is 14 residues. The CDR3 DNA reads as TGTGCCAGCAAGCCGGGACTAGGAAGCTACGAGCAGTACTTC. Amino acids: CASKPGLGSYEQYF.

This clone was recorded once. This chain connects TRBV2 to TRBJ2-2, with TRBD1 matching 9 bases. Looked up from germline, CDR1 is SNHLY and CDR2 is FYNNEI. The CDR3 is 15 amino acids. V dropped 7 bases and J dropped 3; count of bases not matched to a gene: 6. This CDR3 is CASIQGAQDTGELFF. The CDR3 nucleotides are TGTGCCAGCATACAGGGGGCGCAGGACACCGGGGAGCTGTTTTTT.

In this sample, this clone turned up once. The chain uses TRBV28 and TRBJ1-4; D is unresolved. V was clipped by 3 bases and J by 4 bases, with 9 bases between them. This CDR3 is built from 14 residues. The V gene's germline CDR1 is MDHEN and CDR2 SYDVKM. CDR3 in amino acids: CASSLMMGNEKLFF. The CDR3 coding sequence is TGTGCCAGCAGTTTGATGATGGGTAATGAAAAACTGTTTTTT.

The chain employs TRBV27 and TRBJ1-5; weak D call: TRBD1 (5 bases). V lost 3 bases and J lost 6, with 12 bases in between. CDR3 size: 14 residues. CDR1 and CDR2 from the germline V gene are MNHEY and SMNVEV (reference sequence). The CDR3 nucleotides read TGTGCCAGCAGTTTTTCTTTGGGGCTTCAGCCCCAGCATTTT. This gives the protein CASSFSLGLQPQHF.

In its sample, this clone was seen a few times. The J gene is TRBJ1-5, the V gene TRBV6-6; the D is unclear. The CDR3 spans 14 residues. V was pared by 4 bases and J by 3 bases, with 10 bases between. Germline lookup yields CDR1 MNHNY and CDR2 SVGAGI (reference sequence). In DNA, the CDR3 is TGTGCCAGCAGTTCTCACCTCACCAATCAGCCCCAGCATTTT. Translated, it gives CASSSHLTNQPQHF.

V and J are TRBV19 and TRBJ1-4, with 7 bases that match TRBD1. Trimming cost V 7 bases and J 8 bases; bases outside gene matches: 10. Germline V gene lookup returns CDR1 LNHDA and CDR2 SQIVND (reference sequence). The length of the CDR3 is 14 residues. In DNA form, the CDR3 reads TGTGCCAGTACCATGCGGGACAGTTTGGAAAAACTGTTTTTT. Protein sequence: CASTMRDSLEKLFF.

This clone was seen just once. CDR3 protein: CASSLGGGNSYEQYF. CDR3 DNA: TGTGCCAGCAGCTTAGGTGGGGGAAATTCCTACGAGCAGTACTTC. The chain carries TRBV7-9 and TRBJ2-7; D may be TRBD1 or TRBD2 (5 bases each). The CDR3 is 15 residues long. Germline V gene sequence: CDR1 SEHNR, CDR2 FQNEAQ (reference sequence). The V end was cut by 1 base, the J end by 1 base, with 11 bases between.

The gene calls are TRBV30 and TRBJ2-1; D is unresolved. CDR3 length: 15 amino acids. Trimming took off 1 base at V and 6 bases at J, with 16 bases between the two ends. Germline lookup yields CDR1 GTSNPN and CDR2 SVGIG (reference sequence). The CDR3 DNA follows: TGTGCCTGGAGTGCAAAAATCCCCCTAAGCAATGAGCAGTTCTTC. Translating gives CAWSAKIPLSNEQFF.

The rearrangement joins TRBV4-2 to TRBJ2-5; the D gene is possibly TRBD2 (6 bases). Germline V gives CDR1 LGHNA, CDR2 YNFKEQ. The CDR3 totals 14 residues. Trimming cost V 3 bases and J 1 base, with 9 bases left between them. The CDR3 protein is CASSQEGSQETQYF. The CDR3 nucleotides are TGTGCCAGCAGCCAGGAGGGTAGCCAAGAGACCCAGTACTTC.

The V and J genes are TRBV11-3 and TRBJ2-1, with 10 bases identical to TRBD1. CDR3 length: 15 amino acids. V shed 5 bases and J 8 bases; nucleotides not matched to a gene: 9. Germline values: CDR1 SGHNT, CDR2 YENEEA. The CDR3 DNA reads TGTGCCAGCAGCGCGGACAGGGGGTACCCTGATGAGCAGTTCTTC. It encodes CASSADRGYPDEQFF. Combining the CDR3 with reference TRBV11-3 and TRBJ2-1 gives the whole variable domain EAGVVQSPRYKIIEKKQPVAFWCNPISGHNTLYWYLQNLGQGPELLIRYENEEAVDDSQLPKDRFSAERLKGVDSTLKIQPAELGDSAVYLCASSADRGYPDEQFFGPGTRLTVL.

The chain links TRBV2 to TRBJ1-1; D gene ambiguous. With 6 bases removed from V and 7 bases from J, the gap between germline ends came to 15 bases. The germline V gene encodes CDR1 SNHLY and CDR2 FYNNEI. The CDR3 totals 13 residues. The CDR3 bases are TGTGCCAGCAGCGCAGCCCAGACCAATGAAGCTTTCTTT. It yields the protein CASSAAQTNEAFF.

CDR3 sequence reads: CAWSSGTGADEQFF. CDR3 DNA sequence: TGTGCCTGGAGTTCCGGGACAGGGGCGGATGAGCAGTTCTTC. The J gene is TRBJ2-1, the V gene TRBV30, with TRBD1 identical over 10 bases. CDR1 is GTSNPN, CDR2 SVGIG, per germline (reference sequence). V was pared by 2 bases and J by 8 bases, with 6 bases of the junction left unmatched. The CDR3 length is 14 residues.

The CDR3 is CASSLAGQGETQYF. The CDR3 DNA reads TGTGCCAGCAGCTTAGCCGGGCAGGGCGAGACCCAGTACTTC. This chain connects TRBV7-6 to TRBJ2-5, with D tentatively TRBD1 (5 bases). This CDR3 is built from 14 residues. Deletions cut 0 bases from V and 5 bases from J, with 10 bases between. Germline V CDR1 and CDR2: SGHVS, FNYEAQ.

This clone has just one count. The chain combines TRBV28 with TRBJ1-2, with D unresolved. V was clipped by 6 bases and J by 8 bases, with 22 bases between them. CDR3 length: 15 residues. Germline assignment: CDR1 MDHEN and CDR2 SYDVKM. This chain's CDR3 is CASSSTTGPGQGYTF. CDR3 DNA: TGTGCCAGCAGCTCAACAACCGGACCCGGGCAGGGCTACACCTTC.

V gene TRBV19 combines with J gene TRBJ2-6; D assignment may be TRBD1 or TRBD2 (5 bases each). CDR1 and CDR2 (germline): LNHDA, SQIVND (reference sequence). CDR3 size: 18 residues. V lost 4 bases, J lost 0 bases, and 16 bases lay in between. This CDR3 reads CASSKTGTEFSGANVLTF. The CDR3 DNA reads TGTGCCAGTAGTAAGACCGGGACGGAATTCTCTGGGGCCAACGTCCTGACTTTC.

CDR3 protein: CASSINGDPSPLHF. CDR3 nucleotide sequence: TGTGCCAGTAGTATTAATGGGGATCCATCACCCCTCCACTTT. The genes are TRBV19 and TRBJ1-6; D unresolved. The CDR3 is 14 amino acids. The germline V and J ends were trimmed by 3 bases and 10 bases, with 13 bases remaining between them. Germline lookup yields CDR1 LNHDA and CDR2 SQIVND (reference sequence).

The CDR3 here is CASSFRVGWTEAFF. CDR3 bases: TGTGCCAGCAGCTTCAGGGTAGGTTGGACTGAAGCTTTCTTT. The chain links TRBV11-3 to TRBJ1-1; D perhaps matches TRBD1 (5 bases). V was shortened by 3 bases and J by 5 bases, with 13 bases between the two germline ends. The CDR3 is made up of 14 amino acids. Germline loops: CDR1 SGHNT, CDR2 YENEEA.

V and J are TRBV4-1 and TRBJ2-1; D remains unclear. The CDR3 sequence is 13 residues long. Trimming removed 0 bases from V and 8 bases from J, with 8 bases in between. CDR1 and CDR2 (germline): MGHRA, YSYEKL. The CDR3 DNA follows: TGCGCCAGCAGCCAAGATAGGGCGCATGAGCAGTTCTTC. This encodes CASSQDRAHEQFF.

The CDR3 protein is CASSVRTGGVTGELFF. The DNA of the CDR3 is TGTGCCAGCAGCGTCCGGACAGGGGGCGTAACCGGGGAGCTGTTTTTT. The rearrangement uses TRBV9 and TRBJ2-2, with 11 bases fitting TRBD1. V lost 2 bases, J lost 5 bases, and 5 bases stayed unmatched. In germline, CDR1 is SGDLS, CDR2 YYNGEE. The CDR3 sequence is 16 residues long. The full variable domain, rest sourced from reference TRBV9 and TRBJ2-2, is DSGVTQTPKHLITATGQRVTLRCSPRSGDLSVYWYQQSLDQGLQFLIQYYNGEERAKGNILERFSAQQFPDLHSELNLSSLELGDSALYFCASSVRTGGVTGELFFGEGSRLTVL.

The table lists this clone with a count of one. This chain links TRBV11-2 with TRBJ2-7; TRBD2 agrees at 8 bases. There are 14 residues in the CDR3. Germline CDR1 is SGHAT and CDR2 is FQNNGV. J lost 0 bases, V lost 5 bases, and 3 bases had no gene match. CDR3 sequence reads: CASSLGLASYEQYF. In DNA form, the CDR3 reads TGTGCCAGCAGCCTAGGACTAGCCTCCTACGAGCAGTACTTC.

V usage is TRBV10-1 and J usage is TRBJ1-1; the D gene is possibly TRBD1 (6 bases). Germline values: CDR1 WNHNN, CDR2 SYGVQD (reference sequence). Trimming left V 2 bases short and J 6 bases short, with 10 bases between. This CDR3 is built from 13 residues. CDR3 DNA: TGCGCCAGCAGTGAGAGAGGGGGACCTGAAGCTTTCTTT. Protein sequence: CASSERGGPEAFF.

This clone was seen only once. The chain uses TRBV2 and TRBJ1-4; 7 bases agree with TRBD1. V lost 7 bases, J lost 5 bases, and 4 bases stayed unmatched. This CDR3 has 13 amino acids. Germline-derived CDR1 and CDR2 are SNHLY and FYNNEI. CDR3 region: CASTPGQNEKLFF. DNA for the CDR3: TGTGCCAGCACCCCGGGACAGAATGAAAAACTGTTTTTT.

The chain joins TRBV7-3 to TRBJ2-4; maybe TRBD2 (6 bases). Germline V gene lookup returns CDR1 SGHTA and CDR2 FQGTGA. The CDR3 totals 14 residues. V was cut by 5 bases and J by 8 bases, with 16 bases left in between. The CDR3: CASSLSGGLDIQYF. CDR3 in DNA: TGTGCCAGCAGCCTTAGCGGAGGACTCGACATTCAGTACTTC.

This clone was found once. The chain is built from TRBV9 and TRBJ2-3, with TRBD1 matching 9 bases. This CDR3 is 17 amino acids long. Germline V gene lookup returns CDR1 SGDLS and CDR2 YYNGEE. J lost 0 bases, V lost 0 bases, and 5 bases had no gene match. CDR3 region: CASSVEGGQGSTDTQYF. In DNA form, the CDR3 reads TGTGCCAGCAGCGTAGAAGGGGGACAGGGTAGCACAGATACGCAGTATTTT.

CDR3 residues: CAVQKLNYGYTF. The CDR3 DNA is TGTGCCGTCCAGAAATTGAACTATGGCTACACCTTC. The V call is TRBV28, the J call TRBJ1-2; D not resolved. The CDR3 covers 12 residues. The germline gives CDR1 MDHEN, CDR2 SYDVKM. Trimming left V 11 bases short and J 2 bases short, with 12 bases between.

The genes are TRBV11-2 and TRBJ1-1; TRBD1 matches at 8 bases. Germline assignment: CDR1 SGHAT and CDR2 FQNNGV. The CDR3 runs 15 residues. Trimming cost V 4 bases and J 0 bases; bases outside gene matches: 4. The CDR3 nucleotides read TGTGCCAGCAGCTGGACAGGGAGAATGAACACTGAAGCTTTCTTT. Residues: CASSWTGRMNTEAFF.

The J gene is TRBJ2-1, the V gene TRBV29-1; TRBD1 aligns across 11 bases. Germline CDR1 reads SQVTM; CDR2 reads ANQGSEA. Trimming took 6 bases from V and 13 from J; bases not matched to a gene: 11. There are 13 residues in the CDR3. CDR3 protein: CSVSGQGALAQFF. CDR3 bases: TGCAGCGTCTCAGGACAGGGGGCTCTTGCACAGTTCTTC.

This chain links TRBV18 with TRBJ1-1, with 8 bases matching TRBD1. CDR3 size: 17 residues. Per germline, CDR1 KGHSH and CDR2 LQKENI. J was trimmed by 5 bases and V by 2 bases; bases with no gene match: 13. The CDR3 region has the DNA TGTGCCAGCTCACCATCAGCAGGGGGCGGAGGAGTGACTGAAGCTTTCTTT. Residues: CASSPSAGGGGVTEAFF.